A single sample gave rise to the 20 T cell receptor beta chains below, sequenced in a study of post-analysis software for immune sequencing data. Findings and limits, study-wide: Among 5 or 6 TRBV segments more frequent in patients than controls were TRBV5-6, TRBV5-1 and TRBV20-1.

Their target antigens are unknown. The authors incorporated unique molecular identifiers into the TCR beta cDNA libraries. TCRdb ran MiXCR on the PCR reads and lists one entry per CDR3 protein. The sample consists of about 260,000 distinct CDR3 sequences, 30% to 45% of them appearing once. Specimen: blood. The receptors originated from a girl between 10 and 17 years old with multiple sclerosis.

There are many counts of this clonotype. This sequence joins TRBV28 and TRBJ2-4; D might be TRBD2 (6 bases). In germline, CDR1 is MDHEN, CDR2 SYDVKM. The CDR3 covers 16 residues. V was cut by 7 bases and J by 1 base, with 17 bases left in between. The CDR3 sequence is CASKTLGGSAKNIQYF. CDR3 sequence (DNA): TGTGCCAGCAAAACCTTGGGGGGATCGGCCAAAAACATTCAGTACTTC.

This clonotype has ten or more counts. V is TRBV7-6 and J is TRBJ2-3; D is unresolved. CDR3 length equals 14 residues. Per the germline V gene, CDR1 is SGHVS and CDR2 is FNYEAQ. The V gene lost 7 bases and the J gene lost 2 bases, with 13 bases spanning the gap. In DNA, the CDR3 is TGTGCCAGCACCTCGTCCGGGTTCACAGATACGCAGTATTTT. It yields the protein CASTSSGFTDTQYF.

V and J are TRBV12-3 or TRBV12-4 and TRBJ1-4; no firm D call. The CDR3 is 15 amino acids. The V and J ends lost 1 base and 0 bases respectively, with 6 bases between them. The CDR3 nucleotides are TGTGCCAGCAGTTTAGGTGGGGCAACTAATGAAAAACTGTTTTTT. Amino acid sequence: CASSLGGATNEKLFF.

Many counts were recorded for this clonotype. The CDR3 DNA sequence: TGTGCCAGCAGCTTGGCTCCTCGCGAGGGCACAGATACGCAGTATTTT. This encodes CASSLAPREGTDTQYF. This chain links TRBV5-5 with TRBJ2-3; no clear D gene. The V gene lost 0 bases and the J gene lost 1 base, with 12 bases spanning the gap. The germline gives CDR1 SGHKS, CDR2 YYEKEE (reference sequence). The CDR3 sequence is 16 residues long. Complete variable domain (other parts from reference TRBV5-5 and TRBJ2-3): DAGVTQSPTHLIKTRGQQVTLRCSPISGHKSVSWYQQVLGQGPQFIFQYYEKEERGRGNFPDRFSARQFPNYSSELNVNALLLGDSALYLCASSLAPREGTDTQYFGPGTRLTVL.

This chain uses TRBV20-1 with TRBJ2-5; possibly TRBD2 for D (5 bases). V gave up 5 bases and J gave up 5 bases, with 21 bases separating them. The germline V gene has CDR1 DFQATT and CDR2 SNEGSKA (reference sequence). The CDR3 loop spans 15 amino acids. CDR3 coding DNA: TGCAGTGCTGCCTCCCCCAGAGACGGCGGGGAGACCCAGTACTTC. This codes for CSAASPRDGGETQYF.

This chain connects TRBV4-1 to TRBJ2-1, with 11 bases matching TRBD1. The CDR3 extends over 14 amino acids. The ends lost 3 bases at V and 9 bases at J; junction bases unmatched: 4. Germline CDR1 MGHRA, CDR2 YSYEKL. The CDR3 bases are TGCGCCAGCAGCCATCCTGGGACAGGGGGTGAGCAGTTCTTC. Encoded protein: CASSHPGTGGEQFF.

This chain links TRBV20-1 with TRBJ1-1; the D is unclear. CDR1 is DFQATT and CDR2 is SNEGSKA in the germline V gene (reference sequence). V dropped 3 bases and J dropped 1 base, with 12 bases sitting between them. The CDR3 extends over 14 amino acids. The CDR3 DNA sequence: TGCAGTGCTAGCGGGGAGAGTGGGAACACTGAAGCTTTCTTT. Translated: CSASGESGNTEAFF.

Many counts were recorded for this clonotype. The chain recombines TRBV6-2 or TRBV6-3 with TRBJ2-5; the D is unclear. V lost 8 bases, J lost 5 bases, and 15 bases lay in between. Germline assignment: CDR1 MNHEY and CDR2 SVGEGT. The CDR3 contains 13 residues. CDR3 loop: CASRKSLGETQYF. CDR3 coding DNA: TGTGCCAGCCGAAAAAGCCTGGGGGAGACCCAGTACTTC.

The chain is built from TRBV6-6 and TRBJ1-4; D is possibly TRBD1 (5 bases). The CDR3 has 15 amino acids. Germline CDR1 is MNHNY and CDR2 is SVGAGI (reference sequence). V shed 0 bases and J shed 2 bases, with 7 bases lying between them. The CDR3 reads CASSYSRQTNEKLFF. The DNA for the CDR3 is TGTGCCAGCAGTTACTCTAGACAGACTAATGAAAAACTGTTTTTT.

V usage is TRBV6-5 and J usage is TRBJ2-3; maybe TRBD2 (6 bases). The CDR3 covers 15 residues. Trimming took 8 bases from V and 6 from J, leaving 21 bases between them. The germline gives CDR1 MNHEY, CDR2 SVGAGI. The CDR3 DNA is TGTGCCAGCGGTCTCTTGGGACTGAGCGCCGATACGCAGTATTTT. It is translated as CASGLLGLSADTQYF.

The rearrangement links TRBV20-1 to TRBJ2-3; 10 bases align to TRBD2. This CDR3 has 16 residues. Per germline, CDR1 DFQATT and CDR2 SNEGSKA (reference sequence). The V and J ends lost 6 bases and 4 bases, in that order; junction bases with no gene match: 13. The CDR3 DNA reads as TGCAGTGCCTCGAACCCTAGCGGGAGAGATCCAGATACGCAGTATTTT. Amino acids: CSASNPSGRDPDTQYF.

This clonotype was recorded at least ten times. The chain joins TRBV12-3 or TRBV12-4 to TRBJ2-2, with D possibly being TRBD1 or TRBD2 (5 bases each). The CDR3 runs 15 residues. Trimming cost V 3 bases and J 0 bases, with 8 bases left between them. CDR3 region: CASSFGATNTGELFF. The CDR3 DNA reads TGTGCCAGCAGTTTCGGGGCCACGAACACCGGGGAGCTGTTTTTT.

Turning to this clonotype: This may be a read error, as it is one base from a much larger clone. The gene calls are TRBV15 and TRBJ2-1, with D tentatively TRBD1 (6 bases). From germline, CDR1 is LNHNV and CDR2 YYDKDF (reference sequence). The CDR3 runs 16 residues. CDR3 coding DNA: TGTGCCACCGGCAGAGATGAGGGGGTAACGGACAATGAGCAGTTCTTC. Protein: CATGRDEGVTDNEQFF.

This clonotype was counted ten times or more. This chain connects TRBV5-1 to TRBJ2-3; possible D gene TRBD1, 5 bases. CDR3 length: 14 residues. CDR1 and CDR2 from the germline V gene are SGHRS and YFSETQ. Trimming took 4 bases from V and 2 from J, leaving 11 bases between them. CDR3 DNA sequence: TGCGCCAGCAGCCTCGACAGCACCACAGATACGCAGTATTTT. Translated: CASSLDSTTDTQYF.

This clonotype was recorded at least ten times. The chain couples TRBV2 to TRBJ2-1, with a weak D call TRBD1 (6 bases). V lost 6 bases and J lost 6, with 15 bases in between. This CDR3 has 14 amino acids. Germline V lookup: CDR1 SNHLY, CDR2 FYNNEI. The CDR3 bases are TGTGCCAGCAGCGCTCACAGGGTCGGCAATGAGCAGTTCTTC. Protein product: CASSAHRVGNEQFF. The full variable domain, with the rest looked up from reference TRBV2 and TRBJ2-1, is EPEVTQTPSHQVTQMGQEVILRCVPISNHLYFYWYRQILGQKVEFLVSFYNNEISEKSEIFDDQFSVERPDGSNFTLKIRSTKLEDSAMYFCASSAHRVGNEQFFGPGTRLTVL.

This clonotype was detected ten times or more. V is TRBV3-1 and J is TRBJ1-2; TRBD1 might be the D (6 bases). Germline values: CDR1 LGHDT, CDR2 YNNKEL (reference sequence). Trimming took off 5 bases at V and 2 bases at J, with 24 bases between the two ends. The CDR3 length is 18 residues. In nucleotides, the CDR3 is TGTGCCAGCAGCTCGTCGGACAGCCGCCTTCGCGGAAACTATGGCTACACCTTC. This codes for CASSSSDSRLRGNYGYTF.

The table lists this clonotype with many counts. This rearrangement joins TRBV9 to TRBJ1-2; D is perhaps TRBD1 (5 bases). Looked up from germline, CDR1 is SGDLS and CDR2 is YYNGEE. The CDR3 sequence is 14 residues long. Between the trimmed V and J ends, which lost 4 bases and 3 bases, there was a span of 13 bases. CDR3 coding DNA: TGTGCCAGCAGCCCCTTCGGGGGAGACTATGGCTACACCTTC. This codes for CASSPFGGDYGYTF. The variable domain in full, with the rest retrieved from reference TRBV9 and TRBJ1-2, is DSGVTQTPKHLITATGQRVTLRCSPRSGDLSVYWYQQSLDQGLQFLIQYYNGEERAKGNILERFSAQQFPDLHSELNLSSLELGDSALYFCASSPFGGDYGYTFGSGTRLTVV.

This clonotype appeared many times. The chain carries TRBV29-1 and TRBJ2-2, with 8 bases lining up with TRBD1. There are 13 residues in the CDR3. CDR1 and CDR2 (germline): SQVTM, ANQGSEA. The chain's CDR3 is CSGGQANTGELFF. The CDR3 bases are TGCAGTGGGGGACAGGCGAACACCGGGGAGCTGTTTTTT.

This clonotype was detected only once. This chain joins TRBV10-3 and TRBJ1-5; no clear D gene. The V end lost 6 bases, the J end lost 7 bases, and 13 bases lay between the germline ends. The CDR3 extends over 13 amino acids. From germline, CDR1 is ENHRY and CDR2 SYGVKD. CDR3 protein: CAIRGRTSQPQHF. CDR3 nucleotides: TGTGCCATCAGGGGCAGGACGAGCCAGCCCCAGCATTTT.

The chain employs TRBV12-3 or TRBV12-4 and TRBJ2-7; D is unclear. This CDR3 is 13 amino acids long. V was pared by 3 bases and J by 2 bases, with 8 bases between. CDR3 DNA sequence: TGTGCCAGCAGTTTTGCCAGTACCTACGAGCAGTACTTC. It specifies CASSFASTYEQYF.